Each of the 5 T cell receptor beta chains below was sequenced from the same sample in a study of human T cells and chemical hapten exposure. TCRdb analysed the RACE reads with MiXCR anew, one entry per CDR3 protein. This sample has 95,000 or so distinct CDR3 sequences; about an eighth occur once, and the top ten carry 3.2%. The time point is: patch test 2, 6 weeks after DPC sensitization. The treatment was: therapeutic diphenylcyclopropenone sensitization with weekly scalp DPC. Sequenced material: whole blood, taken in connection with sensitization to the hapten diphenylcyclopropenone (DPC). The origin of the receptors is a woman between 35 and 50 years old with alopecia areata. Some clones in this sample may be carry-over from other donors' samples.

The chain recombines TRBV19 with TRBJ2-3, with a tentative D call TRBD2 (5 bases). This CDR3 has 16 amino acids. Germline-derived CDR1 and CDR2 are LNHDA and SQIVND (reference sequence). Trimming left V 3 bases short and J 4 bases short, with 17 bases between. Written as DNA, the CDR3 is TGTGCCAGTAGTATGAATTTACGCCTAGCTGCAGATACGCAGTATTTT. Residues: CASSMNLRLAADTQYF.

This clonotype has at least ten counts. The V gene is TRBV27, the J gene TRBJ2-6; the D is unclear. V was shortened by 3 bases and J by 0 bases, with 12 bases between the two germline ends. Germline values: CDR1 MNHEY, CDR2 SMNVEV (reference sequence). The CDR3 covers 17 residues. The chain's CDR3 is CASSFQSSSSGANVLTF. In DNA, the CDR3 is TGTGCCAGCAGTTTTCAGTCATCGAGCTCTGGGGCCAACGTCCTGACTTTC.

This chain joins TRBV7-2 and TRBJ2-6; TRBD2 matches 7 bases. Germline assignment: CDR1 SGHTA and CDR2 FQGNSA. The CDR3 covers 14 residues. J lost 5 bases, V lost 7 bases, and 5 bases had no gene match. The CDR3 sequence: CASNQGGWANVLTF. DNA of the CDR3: TGTGCCAGCAACCAGGGAGGGTGGGCCAACGTCCTGACTTTC.

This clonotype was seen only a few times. The CDR3 DNA is TGTGCCAGCAGCCAGGGTCGGACAGGCCCCCAAGAGACCCAGTACTTC. This codes for CASSQGRTGPQETQYF. This chain uses TRBV7-2 with TRBJ2-5; 7 bases match TRBD1. Trimming took 5 bases from V and 1 from J; bases not matched to a gene: 10. Germline CDR1 reads SGHTA; CDR2 reads FQGNSA. This CDR3 region has 16 residues.

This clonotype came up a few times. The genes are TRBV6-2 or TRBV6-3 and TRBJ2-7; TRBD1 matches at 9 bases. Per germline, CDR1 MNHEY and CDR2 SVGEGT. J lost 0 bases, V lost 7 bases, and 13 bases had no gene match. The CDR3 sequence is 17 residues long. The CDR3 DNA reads TGTGCCAGCACCCCGGGGACAGGGACCCTTTACTCCTACGAGCAGTACTTC. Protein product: CASTPGTGTLYSYEQYF.